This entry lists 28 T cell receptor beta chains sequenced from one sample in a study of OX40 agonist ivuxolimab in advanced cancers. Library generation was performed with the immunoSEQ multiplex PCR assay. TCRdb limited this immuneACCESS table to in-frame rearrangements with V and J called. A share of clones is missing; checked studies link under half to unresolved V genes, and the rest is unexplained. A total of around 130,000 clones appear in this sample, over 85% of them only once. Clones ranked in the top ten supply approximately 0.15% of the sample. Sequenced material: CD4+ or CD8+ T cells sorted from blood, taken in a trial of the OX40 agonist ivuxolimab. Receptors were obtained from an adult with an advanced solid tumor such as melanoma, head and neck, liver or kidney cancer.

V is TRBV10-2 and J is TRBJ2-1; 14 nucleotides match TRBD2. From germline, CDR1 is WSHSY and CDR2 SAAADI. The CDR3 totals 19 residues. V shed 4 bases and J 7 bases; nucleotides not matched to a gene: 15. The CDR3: CASSARLAGGIQALNEQFF. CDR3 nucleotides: TGCGCCAGCAGTGCCAGACTAGCGGGGGGGATCCAGGCTTTGAATGAGCAGTTCTTC.

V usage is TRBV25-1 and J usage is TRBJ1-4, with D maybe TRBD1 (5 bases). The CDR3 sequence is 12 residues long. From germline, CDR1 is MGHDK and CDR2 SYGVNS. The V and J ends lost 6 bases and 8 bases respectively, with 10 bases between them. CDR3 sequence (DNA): TGTGCCAGCAGGCAGGGAGGGGAAAAACTGTTTTTT. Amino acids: CASRQGGEKLFF.

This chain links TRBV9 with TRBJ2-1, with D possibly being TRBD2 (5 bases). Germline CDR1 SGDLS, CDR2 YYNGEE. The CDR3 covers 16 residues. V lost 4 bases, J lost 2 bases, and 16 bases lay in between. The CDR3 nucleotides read TGTGCCAGCAGCCATTTTTCTAGCTCCACCTACAATGAGCAGTTCTTC. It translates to CASSHFSSSTYNEQFF.

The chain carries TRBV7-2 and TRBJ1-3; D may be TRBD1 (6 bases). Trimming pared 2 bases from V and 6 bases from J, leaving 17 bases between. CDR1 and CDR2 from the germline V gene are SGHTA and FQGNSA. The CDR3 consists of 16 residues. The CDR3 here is CASSLRSGGLKNTIYF. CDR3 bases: TGTGCCAGCAGCTTAAGGTCGGGGGGCCTAAAAAACACCATATATTTT.

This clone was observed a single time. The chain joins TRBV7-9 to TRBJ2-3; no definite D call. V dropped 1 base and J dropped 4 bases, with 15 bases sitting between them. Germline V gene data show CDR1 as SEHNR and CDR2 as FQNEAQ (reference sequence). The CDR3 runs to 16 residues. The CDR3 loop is CASSLVEVGESDTQYF. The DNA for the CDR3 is TGTGCCAGCAGCTTAGTCGAGGTCGGAGAGTCAGATACGCAGTATTTT. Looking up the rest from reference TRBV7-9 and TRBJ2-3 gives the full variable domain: DTGVSQNPRHKITKRGQNVTFRCDPISEHNRLYWYRQTLGQGPEFLTYFQNEAQLEKSRLLSDRFSAERPKGSFSTLEIQRTEQGDSAMYLCASSLVEVGESDTQYFGPGTRLTVL.

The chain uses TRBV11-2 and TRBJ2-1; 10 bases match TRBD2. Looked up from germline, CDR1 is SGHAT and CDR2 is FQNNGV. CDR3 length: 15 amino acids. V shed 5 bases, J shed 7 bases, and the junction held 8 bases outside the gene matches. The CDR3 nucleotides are TGTGCCAGCAGCCTAAAAGCGGGGGGGCCGAATGAGCAGTTCTTC. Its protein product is CASSLKAGGPNEQFF.

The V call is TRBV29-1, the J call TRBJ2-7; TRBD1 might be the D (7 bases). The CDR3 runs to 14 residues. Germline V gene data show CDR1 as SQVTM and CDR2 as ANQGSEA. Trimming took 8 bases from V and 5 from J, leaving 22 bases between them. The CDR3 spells CSCLGGGGLDEQYF. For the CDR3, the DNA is TGCAGCTGCCTCGGAGGGGGCGGACTCGACGAGCAGTACTTC.

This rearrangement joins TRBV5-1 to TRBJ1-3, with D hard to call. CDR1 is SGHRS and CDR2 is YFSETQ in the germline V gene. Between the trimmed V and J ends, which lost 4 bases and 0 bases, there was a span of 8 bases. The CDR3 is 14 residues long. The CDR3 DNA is TGCGCCAGCAGCCCTGAGAGCTCTGGAAACACCATATATTTT. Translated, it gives CASSPESSGNTIYF.

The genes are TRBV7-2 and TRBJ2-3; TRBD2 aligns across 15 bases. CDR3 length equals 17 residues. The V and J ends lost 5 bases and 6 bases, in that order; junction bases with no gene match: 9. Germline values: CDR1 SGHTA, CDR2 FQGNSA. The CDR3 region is CASSARGLAGGLDTQYF. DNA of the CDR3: TGTGCCAGCAGCGCACGGGGACTAGCGGGAGGACTGGATACGCAGTATTTT.

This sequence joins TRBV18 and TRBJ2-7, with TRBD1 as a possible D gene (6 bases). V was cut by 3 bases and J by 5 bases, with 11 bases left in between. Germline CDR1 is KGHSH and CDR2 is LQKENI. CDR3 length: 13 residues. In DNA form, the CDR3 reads TGTGCCAGCTCACCTTCACAGGGAGACGAGCAGTACTTC. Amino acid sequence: CASSPSQGDEQYF.

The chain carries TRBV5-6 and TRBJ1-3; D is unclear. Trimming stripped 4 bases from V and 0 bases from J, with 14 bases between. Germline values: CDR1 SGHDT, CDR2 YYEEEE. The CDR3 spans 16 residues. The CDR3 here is CASSPVTAFSGNTIYF. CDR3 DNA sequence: TGTGCCAGCAGCCCTGTTACGGCCTTCTCTGGAAACACCATATATTTT.

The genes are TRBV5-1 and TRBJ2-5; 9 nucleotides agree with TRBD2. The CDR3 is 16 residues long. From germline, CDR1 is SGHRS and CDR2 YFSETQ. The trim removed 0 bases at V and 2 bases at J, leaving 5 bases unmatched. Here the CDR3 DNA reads TGCGCCAGCAGCTTGGCCCTAGCGGGGATTCAAGAGACCCAGTACTTC. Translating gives CASSLALAGIQETQYF.

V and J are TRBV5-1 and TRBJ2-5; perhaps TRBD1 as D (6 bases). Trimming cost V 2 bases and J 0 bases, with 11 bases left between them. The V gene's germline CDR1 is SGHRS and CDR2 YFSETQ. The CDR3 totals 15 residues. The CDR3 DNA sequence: TGCGCCAGCAGCTTATACAGGGAGTACCAAGAGACCCAGTACTTC. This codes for CASSLYREYQETQYF.

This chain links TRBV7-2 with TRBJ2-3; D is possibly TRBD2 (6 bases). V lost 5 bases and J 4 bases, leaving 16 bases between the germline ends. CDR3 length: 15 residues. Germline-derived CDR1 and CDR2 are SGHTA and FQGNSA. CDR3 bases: TGTGCCAGCAGCCTTGGGGGGAGTCGAGCAGATACGCAGTATTTT. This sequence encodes CASSLGGSRADTQYF.

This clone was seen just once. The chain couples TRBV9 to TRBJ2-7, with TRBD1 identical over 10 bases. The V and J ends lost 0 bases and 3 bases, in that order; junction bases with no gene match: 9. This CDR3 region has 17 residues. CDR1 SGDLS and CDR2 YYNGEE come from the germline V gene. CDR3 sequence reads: CASSVATGGTGDYEQYF. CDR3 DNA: TGTGCCAGCAGCGTAGCTACAGGGGGGACAGGGGACTACGAGCAGTACTTC. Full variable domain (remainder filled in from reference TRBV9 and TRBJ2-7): DSGVTQTPKHLITATGQRVTLRCSPRSGDLSVYWYQQSLDQGLQFLIQYYNGEERAKGNILERFSAQQFPDLHSELNLSSLELGDSALYFCASSVATGGTGDYEQYFGPGTRLTVT.

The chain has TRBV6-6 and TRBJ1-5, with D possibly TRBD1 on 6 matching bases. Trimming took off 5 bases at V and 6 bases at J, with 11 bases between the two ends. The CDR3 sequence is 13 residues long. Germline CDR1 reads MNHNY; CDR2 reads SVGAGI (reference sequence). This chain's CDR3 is CASSPDRFQPQHF. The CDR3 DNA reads TGTGCCAGCAGTCCGGACAGATTTCAGCCCCAGCATTTT.

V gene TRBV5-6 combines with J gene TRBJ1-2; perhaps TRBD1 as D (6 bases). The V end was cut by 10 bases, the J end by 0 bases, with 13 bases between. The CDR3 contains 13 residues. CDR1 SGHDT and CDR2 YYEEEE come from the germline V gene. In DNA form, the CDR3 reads TGTGCCGTAAGCAGGGGCCCTAACTATGGCTACACCTTC. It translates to CAVSRGPNYGYTF.

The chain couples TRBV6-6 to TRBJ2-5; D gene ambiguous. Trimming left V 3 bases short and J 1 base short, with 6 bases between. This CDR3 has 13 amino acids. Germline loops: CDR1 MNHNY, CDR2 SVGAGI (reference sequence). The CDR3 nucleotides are TGTGCCAGCAGTTATGTGCCCCAAGAGACCCAGTACTTC. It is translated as CASSYVPQETQYF.

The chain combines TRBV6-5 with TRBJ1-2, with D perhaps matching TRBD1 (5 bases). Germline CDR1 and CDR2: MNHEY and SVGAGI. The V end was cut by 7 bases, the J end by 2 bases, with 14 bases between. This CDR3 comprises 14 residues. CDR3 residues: CASIRQGGNYGYTF. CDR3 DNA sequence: TGTGCCAGCATCCGCCAGGGTGGGAACTATGGCTACACCTTC.

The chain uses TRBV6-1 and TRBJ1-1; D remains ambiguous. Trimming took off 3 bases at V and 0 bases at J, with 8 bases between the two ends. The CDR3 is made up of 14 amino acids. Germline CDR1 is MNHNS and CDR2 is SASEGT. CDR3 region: CASSEGPMNTEAFF. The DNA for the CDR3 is TGTGCCAGCAGTGAGGGTCCCATGAACACTGAAGCTTTCTTT.

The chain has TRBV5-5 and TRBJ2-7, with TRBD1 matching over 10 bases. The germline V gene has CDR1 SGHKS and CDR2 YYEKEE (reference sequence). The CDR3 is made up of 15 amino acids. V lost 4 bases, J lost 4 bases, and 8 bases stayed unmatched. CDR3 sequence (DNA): TGTGCCAGCAGCCCAAGGACAGGGGGAAAATACGAGCAGTACTTC. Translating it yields CASSPRTGGKYEQYF.

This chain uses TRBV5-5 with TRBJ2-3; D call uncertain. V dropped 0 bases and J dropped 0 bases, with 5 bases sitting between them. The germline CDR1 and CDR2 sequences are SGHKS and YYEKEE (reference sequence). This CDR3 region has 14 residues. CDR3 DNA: TGTGCCAGCAGCTTGGCGGCCAGCACAGATACGCAGTATTTT. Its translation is CASSLAASTDTQYF.

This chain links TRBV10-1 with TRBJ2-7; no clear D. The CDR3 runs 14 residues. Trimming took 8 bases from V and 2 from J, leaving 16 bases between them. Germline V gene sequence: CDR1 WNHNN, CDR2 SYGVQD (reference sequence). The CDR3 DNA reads TGCGCCAGCCCACCTGATACACAGACCTACGAGCAGTACTTC. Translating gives CASPPDTQTYEQYF.

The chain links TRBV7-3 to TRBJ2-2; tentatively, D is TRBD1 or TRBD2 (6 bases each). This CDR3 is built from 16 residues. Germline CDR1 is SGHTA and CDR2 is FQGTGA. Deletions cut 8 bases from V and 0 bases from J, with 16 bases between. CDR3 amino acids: CASGGLAQSNTGELFF. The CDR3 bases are TGTGCCAGCGGGGGGCTAGCGCAATCGAACACCGGGGAGCTGTTTTTT.

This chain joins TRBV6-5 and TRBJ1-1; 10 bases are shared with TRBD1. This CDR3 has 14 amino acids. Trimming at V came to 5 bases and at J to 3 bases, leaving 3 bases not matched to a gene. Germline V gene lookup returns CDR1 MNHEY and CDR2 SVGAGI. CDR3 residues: CASSTDRGHTEAFF. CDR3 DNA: TGTGCCAGCAGTACCGACAGGGGGCACACTGAAGCTTTCTTT.

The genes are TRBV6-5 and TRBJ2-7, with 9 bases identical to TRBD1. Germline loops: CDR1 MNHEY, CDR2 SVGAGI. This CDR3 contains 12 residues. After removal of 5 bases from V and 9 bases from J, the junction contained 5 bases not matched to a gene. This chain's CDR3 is CASSQGQGRQYF. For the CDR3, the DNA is TGTGCCAGCAGTCAAGGACAGGGGAGGCAGTACTTC.

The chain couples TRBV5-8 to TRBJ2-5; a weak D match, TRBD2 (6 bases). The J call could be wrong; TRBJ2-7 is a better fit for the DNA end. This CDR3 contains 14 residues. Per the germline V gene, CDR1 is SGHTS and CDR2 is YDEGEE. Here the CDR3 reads CASSFSGRRVEQYF. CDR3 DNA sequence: TGTGCCAGCAGCTTCAGCGGCAGGAGGGTCGAGCAGTACTTC.

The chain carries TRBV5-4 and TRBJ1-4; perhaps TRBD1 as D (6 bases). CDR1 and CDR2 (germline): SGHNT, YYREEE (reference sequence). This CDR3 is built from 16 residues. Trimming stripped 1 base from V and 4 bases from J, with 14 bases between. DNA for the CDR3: TGTGCCAGCAGCTTGAGGACAGTAGGGAATAATGAAAAACTGTTTTTT. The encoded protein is CASSLRTVGNNEKLFF. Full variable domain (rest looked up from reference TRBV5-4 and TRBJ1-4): ETGVTQSPTHLIKTRGQQVTLRCSSQSGHNTVSWYQQALGQGPQFIFQYYREEENGRGNFPPRFSGLQFPNYSSELNVNALELDDSALYLCASSLRTVGNNEKLFFGSGTQLSVL.